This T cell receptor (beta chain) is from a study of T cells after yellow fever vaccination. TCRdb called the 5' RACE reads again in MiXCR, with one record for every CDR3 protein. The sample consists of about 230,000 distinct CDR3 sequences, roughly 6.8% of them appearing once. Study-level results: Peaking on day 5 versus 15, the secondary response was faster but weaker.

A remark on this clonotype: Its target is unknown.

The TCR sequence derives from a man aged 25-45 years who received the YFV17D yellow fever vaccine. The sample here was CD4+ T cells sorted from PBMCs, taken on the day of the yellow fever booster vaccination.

CDR3 nucleotides: TGTGCCAGCAGAGAAACGGACAGGGGGAATGAAAAACTGTTTTTT. Translated: CASRETDRGNEKLFF. The V call is TRBV25-1, the J call TRBJ1-4, with 10 positions matching TRBD1. In germline, CDR1 is MGHDK, CDR2 SYGVNS. The CDR3 length is 15 residues. The junction had 6 bases not matched to a gene; V was cut back by 6 bases and J by 5 bases.